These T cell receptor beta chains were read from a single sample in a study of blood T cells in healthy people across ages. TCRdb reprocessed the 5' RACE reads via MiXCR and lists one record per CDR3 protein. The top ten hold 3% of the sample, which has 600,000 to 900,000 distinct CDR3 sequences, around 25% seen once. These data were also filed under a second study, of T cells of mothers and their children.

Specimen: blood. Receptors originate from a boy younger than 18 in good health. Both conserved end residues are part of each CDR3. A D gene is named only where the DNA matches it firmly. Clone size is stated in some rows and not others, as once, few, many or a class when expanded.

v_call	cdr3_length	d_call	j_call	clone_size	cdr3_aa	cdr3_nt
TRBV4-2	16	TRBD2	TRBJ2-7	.	CASSQTRSTRGDEQYF	TGTGCCAGCAGCCAGACCCGGTCCACGCGGGGGGACGAGCAGTACTTC
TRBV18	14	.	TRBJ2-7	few	CASSPAHTAYEQYF	TGTGCCAGCTCGCCTGCGCACACCGCCTACGAGCAGTACTTC
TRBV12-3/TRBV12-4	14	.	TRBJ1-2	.	CASSLEGKGYGYTF	TGTGCCAGCAGTTTAGAAGGGAAAGGGTATGGCTACACCTTC
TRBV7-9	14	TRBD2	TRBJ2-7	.	CASSFTGGVGEQYF	TGTGCCAGCAGCTTCACGGGGGGGGTCGGTGAGCAGTACTTC
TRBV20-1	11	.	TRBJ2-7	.	CSGERVSEQYF	TGCAGTGGTGAGCGGGTCTCCGAGCAGTACTTC
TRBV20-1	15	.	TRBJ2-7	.	CSAGFPAAPSYEQYF	TGCAGTGCCGGATTTCCGGCGGCTCCGTCCTACGAGCAGTACTTC
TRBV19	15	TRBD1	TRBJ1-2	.	CASSIRDREDYGYTF	TGTGCCAGTAGTATTCGGGACAGGGAGGACTATGGCTACACCTTC
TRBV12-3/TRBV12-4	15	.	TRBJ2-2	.	CASSWGGGNTGELFF	TGTGCCAGCAGTTGGGGAGGAGGGAACACCGGGGAGCTGTTTTTT
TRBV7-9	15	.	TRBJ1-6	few	CASSLARTDNSPLHF	TGTGCCAGCAGCTTAGCCCGGACGGATAATTCACCCCTCCACTTT
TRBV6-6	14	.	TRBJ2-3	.	CASSGGLSTDTQYF	TGTGCCAGCAGTGGGGGACTCAGCACAGATACGCAGTATTTT
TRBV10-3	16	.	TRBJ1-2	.	CAISESPGWGDYGYTF	TGTGCCATCAGTGAGTCCCCGGGGTGGGGGGACTATGGCTACACCTTC
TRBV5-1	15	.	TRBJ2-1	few	CASSLALGAVNEQFF	TGCGCCAGCAGCTTGGCCTTAGGGGCTGTAAATGAGCAGTTCTTC
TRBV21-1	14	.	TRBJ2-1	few	CATPRRVKGNEQFF	TGTGCCACCCCGCGGCGGGTTAAGGGCAATGAGCAGTTCTTC
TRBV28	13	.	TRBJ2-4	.	CASRVGTKNIQYF	TGTGCCAGCAGGGTAGGGACCAAAAACATTCAGTACTTC
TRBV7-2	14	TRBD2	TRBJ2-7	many	CASSSTGGPYEQYF	TGTGCCAGCAGCTCTACGGGGGGACCCTACGAGCAGTACTTC
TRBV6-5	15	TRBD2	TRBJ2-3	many	CASRSGLAGTDTQYF	TGTGCCAGCAGATCGGGACTAGCGGGCACAGATACGCAGTATTTT
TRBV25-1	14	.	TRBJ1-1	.	CASSERGFNTEAFF	TGTGCCAGCAGTGAGCGGGGGTTTAACACTGAAGCTTTCTTT
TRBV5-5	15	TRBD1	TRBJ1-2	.	CASTPSSRTGYGYTF	TGTGCCAGCACCCCATCGTCCAGGACAGGCTATGGCTACACCTTC
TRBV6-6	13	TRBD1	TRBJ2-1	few	CASSSGTGNEQFF	TGTGCCAGCAGCTCCGGGACAGGGAATGAGCAGTTCTTC
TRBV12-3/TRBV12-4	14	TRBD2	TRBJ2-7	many	CASSQAGSSGEQYF	TGTGCCAGCTCACAAGCGGGGAGTAGCGGCGAGCAGTACTTC
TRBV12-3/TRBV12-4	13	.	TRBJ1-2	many	CASSLGELYGYTF	TGTGCCAGCAGTTTGGGGGAACTCTATGGCTACACCTTC
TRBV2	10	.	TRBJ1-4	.	CASSDEKLFF	TGTGCCAGCAGTGATGAAAAACTGTTTTTT
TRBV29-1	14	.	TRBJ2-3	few	CSVETGMSADTQYF	TGCAGCGTTGAAACAGGGATGAGTGCAGATACGCAGTATTTT
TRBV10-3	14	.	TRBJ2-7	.	CAISESMVSYEQYF	TGTGCCATCAGTGAGTCGATGGTCTCCTACGAGCAGTACTTC
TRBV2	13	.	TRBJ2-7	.	CVRGRQGGTEQYF	TGTGTCAGGGGACGACAGGGAGGAACCGAGCAGTACTTC
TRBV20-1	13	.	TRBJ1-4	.	CSAAGSTNEKLFF	TGCAGTGCTGCAGGGTCAACTAATGAAAAACTGTTTTTT
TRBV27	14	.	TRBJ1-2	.	CASKTVRSSHGYTF	TGTGCCAGCAAGACGGTCAGATCTTCCCATGGCTACACCTTC
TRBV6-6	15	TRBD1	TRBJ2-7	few	CASSYAVGQTYEQYF	TGTGCCAGCAGTTATGCGGTGGGACAGACCTACGAGCAGTACTTC